This T cell receptor beta chain was profiled in a study of PD-1 blockade in mismatch repair-deficient tumors. Profiling relied on immunoSEQ multiplex PCR, and the TCRdb table lists in-frame clones only, not all of them. The sample holds roughly 120,000 clones, about 90% seen once. Germline loops: CDR1 SGHTA, CDR2 FQGNSA. With 0 bases removed from V and 7 bases from J, the gap between germline ends came to 16 bases. This CDR3 region has 16 residues. The chain links TRBV7-2 to TRBJ2-1; D might be TRBD1 or TRBD2, each matching 5 bases. Specimen: peripheral blood, collected 70 to 73 weeks after starting pembrolizumab. This TCR derives from an adult with mismatch repair-deficient cancer. In nucleotides, the CDR3 is TGTGCCAGCAGCTTAGCCGGGGCCCACCTTGGGAATGAGCAGTTCTTC. Translation gives CASSLAGAHLGNEQFF.